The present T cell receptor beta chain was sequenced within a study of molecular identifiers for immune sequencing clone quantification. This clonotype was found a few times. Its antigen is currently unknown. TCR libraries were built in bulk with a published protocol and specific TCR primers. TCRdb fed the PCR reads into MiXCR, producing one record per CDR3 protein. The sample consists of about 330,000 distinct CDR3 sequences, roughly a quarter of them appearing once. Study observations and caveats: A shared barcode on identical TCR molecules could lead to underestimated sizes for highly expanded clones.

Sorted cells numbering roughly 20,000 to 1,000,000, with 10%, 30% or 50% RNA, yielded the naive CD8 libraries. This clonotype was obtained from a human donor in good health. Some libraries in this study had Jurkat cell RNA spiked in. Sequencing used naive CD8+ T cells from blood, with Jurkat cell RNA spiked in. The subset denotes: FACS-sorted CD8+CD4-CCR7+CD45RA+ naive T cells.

The CDR3 region is CAWSVPSALNTGELFF. The CDR3 DNA follows: TGTGCCTGGAGTGTACCCAGCGCTCTTAACACCGGGGAGCTGTTTTTT. V is TRBV30 and J is TRBJ2-2; unclear D gene. The CDR3 is 16 residues long. Trimming took off 0 bases at V and 2 bases at J, with 13 bases between the two ends. Germline-derived CDR1 and CDR2 are GTSNPN and SVGIG (reference sequence).